The 10 T cell receptor beta chains below come from one sample, sequenced in a study of blood T cell repertoires in COVID-19. The assay was immunoSEQ multiplex PCR, and TCRdb's table has in-frame clones only and misses some. The sample lists roughly 100,000 clones; nearly 90% were seen once. The sequencing sample was made of peripheral blood. These TCRs come from a man aged 50 to 60 with active COVID-19.

V and J are TRBV12-3 or TRBV12-4 and TRBJ1-6; TRBD1 agrees at 9 bases. The CDR3 has 12 amino acids. V lost 4 bases to trimming and J lost 12 bases; unmatched junction nucleotides: 1. The CDR3 region is CASSSTGGPLHF. CDR3 nucleotide sequence: TGTGCCAGCAGTTCGACAGGGGGACCCCTCCACTTT.

The chain combines TRBV5-8 with TRBJ1-2, with D uncertain. V lost 4 bases and J lost 3, with 16 bases in between. In germline, CDR1 is SGHTS, CDR2 YDEGEE. This CDR3 has 15 amino acids. The CDR3 DNA is TGTGCCAGCAGCCGCGGGCGGAACGGGGACTATGGCTACACCTTC. Amino acid sequence: CASSRGRNGDYGYTF.

This chain uses TRBV5-1 with TRBJ1-1, with a tentative D call TRBD1 (6 bases). The length of the CDR3 is 15 residues. The V and J ends lost 0 bases and 3 bases respectively, with 12 bases between them. The germline V gene has CDR1 SGHRS and CDR2 YFSETQ. The CDR3 DNA is TGCGCCAGCAGCTTGGCTGACAGGCGGGACACTGAAGCTTTCTTT. This codes for CASSLADRRDTEAFF.

The chain carries TRBV15 and TRBJ2-4; 9 positions match TRBD2. The CDR3 consists of 16 residues. Germline CDR1 reads LNHNV; CDR2 reads YYDKDF (reference sequence). V was clipped by 0 bases and J by 3 bases; unmatched bases: 3. CDR3 DNA sequence: TGTGCCACCAGCAGAGATCGGCGGGAGGGCAAAAACATTCAGTACTTC. It translates to CATSRDRREGKNIQYF.

The V and J genes are TRBV7-2 and TRBJ1-1; 8 bases agree with TRBD1. The ends lost 2 bases at V and 5 bases at J; junction bases unmatched: 4. Germline CDR1 SGHTA, CDR2 FQGNSA. The CDR3 spans 14 residues. The CDR3 DNA sequence: TGTGCCAGCAGCTTACAGGGGGCTCGGACTGAAGCTTTCTTT. As protein: CASSLQGARTEAFF. Drawing the rest from reference TRBV7-2 and TRBJ1-1, the complete variable domain is GAGVSQSPSNKVTEKGKDVELRCDPISGHTALYWYRQSLGQGLEFLIYFQGNSAPDKSGLPSDRFSAERTGGSVSTLTIQRTQQEDSAVYLCASSLQGARTEAFFGQGTRLTVV.

This chain joins TRBV19 and TRBJ1-2, with unresolved D. Trimming removed 1 base from V and 4 bases from J, with 10 bases in between. Germline values: CDR1 LNHDA, CDR2 SQIVND (reference sequence). This CDR3 region has 14 residues. As DNA, the CDR3 is TGTGCCAGTAGTATAGGGAGGTTTGGCTATGGCTACACCTTC. Protein product: CASSIGRFGYGYTF.

The V gene is TRBV5-4, the J gene TRBJ2-7; no reliable D call. This CDR3 has 11 amino acids. Germline CDR1 reads SGHNT; CDR2 reads YYREEE (reference sequence). With 6 bases removed from V and 6 bases from J, the gap between germline ends came to 10 bases. In DNA form, the CDR3 reads TGTGCCAGCACCCTCGGTGGCGAGCAGTACTTC. Protein: CASTLGGEQYF. The full variable domain, its missing parts supplied by reference TRBV5-4 and TRBJ2-7, is ETGVTQSPTHLIKTRGQQVTLRCSSQSGHNTVSWYQQALGQGPQFIFQYYREEENGRGNFPPRFSGLQFPNYSSELNVNALELDDSALYLCASTLGGEQYFGPGTRLTVT.

The V call is TRBV7-2, the J call TRBJ2-3; D remains ambiguous. CDR3 size: 15 residues. From germline, CDR1 is SGHTA and CDR2 FQGNSA. V lost 7 bases, J lost 0 bases, and 14 bases lay in between. The CDR3 DNA follows: TGTGCCAGCACCTCTGTAATCCCTAGCACAGATACGCAGTATTTT. It is translated as CASTSVIPSTDTQYF.

The genes are TRBV4-2 and TRBJ1-1; the D is unclear. CDR1 is LGHNA and CDR2 is YNFKEQ in the germline V gene. The CDR3 has 16 amino acids. Trimming removed 4 bases at V and 3 bases at J, with 18 bases between. The CDR3 coding sequence is TGTGCCAGCAGCCCCCGTCGGCCCACCGGGGACACTGAAGCTTTCTTT. As protein: CASSPRRPTGDTEAFF.

The chain carries TRBV29-1 and TRBJ2-6; a possible D gene is TRBD2 (6 bases). This CDR3 spans 16 amino acids. Germline CDR1 is SQVTM and CDR2 is ANQGSEA. Between the trimmed V and J ends, which lost 7 bases and 0 bases, there was a span of 16 bases. The CDR3 DNA reads TGCAGCGGATTAACGGGGGATCGCTCTGGGGCCAACGTCCTGACTTTC. Residues: CSGLTGDRSGANVLTF.